This TCR beta chain was profiled in a study of cytomegalovirus exposure and HLA in healthy donors. The CDR3 has 13 residues. CDR1 is SGHRS and CDR2 is YFSETQ in the germline V gene. Between the trimmed V and J ends, which lost 4 bases and 5 bases, there was a span of 12 bases. 13 Jbeta primers and 60 Vbeta primers were used for the PCR. Profiling relied on immunoSEQ multiplex PCR, and the TCRdb table lists in-frame clones only, not all of them. The table lists about 180,000 clones, about 80% of them singletons, with 2% to 2.5% in the top ten. A remark on this clone: Its antigen is unknown.

The study's findings and limits: Earlier results showed most TCR beta V segments being productive about 87% or about 30% of the time. In a later analysis, a genetic analysis reported fewer productive-TCR N-insertions in an Asian-associated ancestry cluster than the cohort average.

Sample: PBMCs. The V gene is TRBV5-1, the J gene TRBJ2-5; D may be TRBD2 (7 bases). This receptor was taken from a woman aged 25 to 45 in good health and CMV-seronegative. CDR3 residues: CASSGGAGETQYF. In nucleotides, the CDR3 is TGCGCCAGCAGCGGGGGGGCCGGGGAGACCCAGTACTTC. Full variable domain (missing parts from reference TRBV5-1 and TRBJ2-5): KAGVTQTPRYLIKTRGQQVTLSCSPISGHRSVSWYQQTPGQGLQFLFEYFSETQRNKGNFPGRFSGRQFSNSRSEMNVSTLELGDSALYLCASSGGAGETQYFGPGTRLLVL.